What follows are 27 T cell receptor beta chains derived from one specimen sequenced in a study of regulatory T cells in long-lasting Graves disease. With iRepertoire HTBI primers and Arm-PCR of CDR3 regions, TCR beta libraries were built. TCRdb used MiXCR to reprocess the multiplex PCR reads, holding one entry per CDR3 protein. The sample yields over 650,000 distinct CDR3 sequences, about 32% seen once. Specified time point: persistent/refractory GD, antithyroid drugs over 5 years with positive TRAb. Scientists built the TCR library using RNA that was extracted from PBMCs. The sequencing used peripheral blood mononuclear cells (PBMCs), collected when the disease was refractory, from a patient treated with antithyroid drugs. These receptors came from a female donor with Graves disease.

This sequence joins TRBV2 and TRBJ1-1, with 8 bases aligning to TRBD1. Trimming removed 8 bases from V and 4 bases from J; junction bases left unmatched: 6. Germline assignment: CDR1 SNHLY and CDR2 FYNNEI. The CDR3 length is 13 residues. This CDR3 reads CASAGGLGTEAFF. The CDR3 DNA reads TGTGCCAGCGCAGGGGGCCTGGGCACTGAAGCTTTCTTT.

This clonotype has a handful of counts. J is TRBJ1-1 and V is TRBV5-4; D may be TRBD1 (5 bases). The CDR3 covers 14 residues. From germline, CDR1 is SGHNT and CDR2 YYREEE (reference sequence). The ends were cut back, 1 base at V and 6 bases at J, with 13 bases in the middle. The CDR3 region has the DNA TGTGCCAGCAGCTTGTGGCAGGGCGTCCCTGAAGCTTTCTTT. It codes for CASSLWQGVPEAFF.

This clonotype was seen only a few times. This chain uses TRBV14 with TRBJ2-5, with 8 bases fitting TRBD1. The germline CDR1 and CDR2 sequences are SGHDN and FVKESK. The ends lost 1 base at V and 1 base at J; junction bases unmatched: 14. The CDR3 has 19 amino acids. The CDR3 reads CASSQVMGTDRVAQETQYF. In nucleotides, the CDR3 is TGTGCCAGCAGCCAAGTGATGGGGACGGACAGGGTGGCCCAAGAGACCCAGTACTTC.

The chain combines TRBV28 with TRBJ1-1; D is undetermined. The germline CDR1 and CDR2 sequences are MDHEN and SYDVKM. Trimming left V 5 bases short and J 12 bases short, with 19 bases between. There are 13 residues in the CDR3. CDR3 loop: CASSPSPPLKTFF. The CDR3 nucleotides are TGTGCCAGCAGTCCCTCCCCACCCCTAAAAACTTTCTTT.

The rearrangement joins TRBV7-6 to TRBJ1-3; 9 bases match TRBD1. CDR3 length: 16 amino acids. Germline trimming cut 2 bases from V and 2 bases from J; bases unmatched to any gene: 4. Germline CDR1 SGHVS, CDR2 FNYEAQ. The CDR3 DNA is TGTGCCAGCAGCTTAAGACAGGGGGAGGCTGGAAACACCATATATTTT. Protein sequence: CASSLRQGEAGNTIYF.

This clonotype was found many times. The CDR3 DNA reads as TGCAGTGCTAGTTTCGACCGGACGGTTAGCAATCAGCCCCAGCATTTT. Its protein is CSASFDRTVSNQPQHF. This chain joins TRBV20-1 and TRBJ1-5; D not resolved. V lost 3 bases to trimming and J lost 0 bases, with 15 bases between them. This CDR3 has 16 residues. CDR1 is DFQATT, CDR2 SNEGSKA, per germline (reference sequence).

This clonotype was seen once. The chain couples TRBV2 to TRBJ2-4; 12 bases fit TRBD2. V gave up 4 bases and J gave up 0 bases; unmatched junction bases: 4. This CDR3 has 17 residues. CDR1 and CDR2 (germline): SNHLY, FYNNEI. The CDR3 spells CASSGTSGALAKNIQYF. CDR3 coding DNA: TGTGCCAGCAGTGGGACTAGCGGGGCCCTAGCCAAAAACATTCAGTACTTC. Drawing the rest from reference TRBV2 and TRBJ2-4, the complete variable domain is EPEVTQTPSHQVTQMGQEVILRCVPISNHLYFYWYRQILGQKVEFLVSFYNNEISEKSEIFDDQFSVERPDGSNFTLKIRSTKLEDSAMYFCASSGTSGALAKNIQYFGAGTRLSVL.

Here the CDR3 reads CASSSPAVGSSEQYF. The CDR3 nucleotides read TGTGCCAGCAGTTCCCCAGCGGTCGGCAGCTCCGAGCAGTACTTC. The chain has TRBV12-3 or TRBV12-4 and TRBJ2-7, with D perhaps matching TRBD2 (5 bases). V dropped 4 bases and J dropped 6 bases, with 19 bases sitting between them. The CDR3 extends over 15 amino acids.

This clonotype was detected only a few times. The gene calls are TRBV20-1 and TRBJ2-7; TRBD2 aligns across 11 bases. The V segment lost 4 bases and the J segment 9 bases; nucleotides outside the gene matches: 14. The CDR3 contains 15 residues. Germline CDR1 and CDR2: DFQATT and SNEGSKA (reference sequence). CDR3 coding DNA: TGCAGTGCTATCGGCCGACTAGCGGGAATACGGGCGCAGTACTTC. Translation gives CSAIGRLAGIRAQYF.

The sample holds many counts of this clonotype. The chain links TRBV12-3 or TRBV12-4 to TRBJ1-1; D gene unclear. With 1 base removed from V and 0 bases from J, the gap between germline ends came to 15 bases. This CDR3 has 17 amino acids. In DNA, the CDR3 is TGTGCCAGCAGTTTAGTGCCGCCGGGGAAGGTGAACACTGAAGCTTTCTTT. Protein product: CASSLVPPGKVNTEAFF.

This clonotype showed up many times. CDR3 loop: CASRAPGRRSYEQYF. The CDR3 nucleotides are TGTGCCAGCAGGGCTCCGGGACGGAGGTCCTACGAGCAGTACTTC. The chain is built from TRBV11-2 and TRBJ2-7; D assignment may be TRBD1 or TRBD2 (5 bases each). Germline V lookup: CDR1 SGHAT, CDR2 FQNNGV. Trimming cost V 6 bases and J 1 base, with 16 bases left between them. This CDR3 has 15 residues.

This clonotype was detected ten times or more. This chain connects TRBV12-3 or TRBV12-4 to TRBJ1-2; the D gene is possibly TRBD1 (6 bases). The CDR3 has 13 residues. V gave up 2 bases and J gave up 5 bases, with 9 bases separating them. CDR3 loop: CASSLRRGYGYTF. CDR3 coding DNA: TGTGCCAGCAGTTTAAGAAGGGGGTATGGCTACACCTTC.

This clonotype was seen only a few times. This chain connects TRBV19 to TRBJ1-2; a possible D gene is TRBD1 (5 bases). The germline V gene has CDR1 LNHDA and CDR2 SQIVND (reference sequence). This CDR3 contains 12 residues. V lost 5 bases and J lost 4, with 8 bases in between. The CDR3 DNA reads TGTGCCAGTAGTCGAGGGGTCTATGGCTACACCTTC. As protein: CASSRGVYGYTF.

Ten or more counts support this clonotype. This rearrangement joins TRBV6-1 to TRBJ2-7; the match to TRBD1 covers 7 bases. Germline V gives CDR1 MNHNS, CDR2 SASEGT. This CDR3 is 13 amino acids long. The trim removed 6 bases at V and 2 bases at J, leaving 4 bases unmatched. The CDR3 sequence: CASSRQGTYEQYF. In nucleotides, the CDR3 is TGTGCCAGCAGCCGACAGGGCACCTACGAGCAGTACTTC.

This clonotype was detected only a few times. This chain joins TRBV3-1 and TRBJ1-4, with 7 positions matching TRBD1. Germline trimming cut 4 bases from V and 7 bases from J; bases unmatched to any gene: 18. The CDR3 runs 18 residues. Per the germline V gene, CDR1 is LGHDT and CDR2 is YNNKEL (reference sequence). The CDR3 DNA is TGTGCCAGCAGCCCGCGTACCCCAGACAGGGTATATGGTGAAAAACTGTTTTTT. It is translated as CASSPRTPDRVYGEKLFF.

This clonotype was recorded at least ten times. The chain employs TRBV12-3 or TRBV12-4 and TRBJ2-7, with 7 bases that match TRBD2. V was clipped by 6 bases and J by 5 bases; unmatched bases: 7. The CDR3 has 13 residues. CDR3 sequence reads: CASRGGSPHEQYF. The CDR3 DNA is TGTGCCAGCAGGGGCGGGAGCCCCCACGAGCAGTACTTC.

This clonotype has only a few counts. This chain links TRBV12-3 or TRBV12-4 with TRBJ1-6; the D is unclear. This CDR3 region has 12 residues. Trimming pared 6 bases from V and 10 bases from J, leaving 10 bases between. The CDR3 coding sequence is TGTGCCAGCAGGAGGGTGCAATCACCCCTCCACTTT. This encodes CASRRVQSPLHF.

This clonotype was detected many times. The CDR3, as DNA: TGTGCTAGTGGTCCCCACATGCGCTATGGCTACACCTTC. Protein product: CASGPHMRYGYTF. V is TRBV12-5 and J is TRBJ1-2; D unresolved. The CDR3 consists of 13 residues. Deletions cut 5 bases from V and 4 bases from J, with 11 bases between. The germline CDR1 and CDR2 sequences are LGHNT and FRNRAP. The full variable domain, completed using reference TRBV12-5 and TRBJ1-2, is DARVTQTPRHKVTEMGQEVTMRCQPILGHNTVFWYRQTMMQGLELLAYFRNRAPLDDSGMPKDRFSAEMPDATLATLKIQPSEPRDSAVYFCASGPHMRYGYTFGSGTRLTVV.

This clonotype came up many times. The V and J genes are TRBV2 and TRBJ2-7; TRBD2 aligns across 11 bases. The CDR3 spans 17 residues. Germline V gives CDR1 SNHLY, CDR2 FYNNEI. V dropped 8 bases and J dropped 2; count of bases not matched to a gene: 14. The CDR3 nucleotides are TGTGCCAGCGACCGGACACAAAAGACTAGCGGGACCTACGAGCAGTACTTC. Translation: CASDRTQKTSGTYEQYF. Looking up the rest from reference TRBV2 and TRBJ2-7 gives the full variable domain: EPEVTQTPSHQVTQMGQEVILRCVPISNHLYFYWYRQILGQKVEFLVSFYNNEISEKSEIFDDQFSVERPDGSNFTLKIRSTKLEDSAMYFCASDRTQKTSGTYEQYFGPGTRLTVT.

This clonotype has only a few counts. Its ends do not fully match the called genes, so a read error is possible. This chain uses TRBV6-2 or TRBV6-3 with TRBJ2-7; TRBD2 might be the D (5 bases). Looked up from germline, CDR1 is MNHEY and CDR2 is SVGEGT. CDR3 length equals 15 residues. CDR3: CASSSGEYPPYEQYF. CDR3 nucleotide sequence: TGTGCGAGCAGTTCTGGGGAGTATCCGCCCTACGAGCAGTACTTC.

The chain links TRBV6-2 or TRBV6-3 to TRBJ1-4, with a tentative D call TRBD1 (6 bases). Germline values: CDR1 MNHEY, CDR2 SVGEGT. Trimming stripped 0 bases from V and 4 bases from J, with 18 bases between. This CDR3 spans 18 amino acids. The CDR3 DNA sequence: TGTGCCAGCAGTTACTCGTCGGGGGCAGGGACACGTAATGAAAAACTGTTTTTT. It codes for CASSYSSGAGTRNEKLFF.

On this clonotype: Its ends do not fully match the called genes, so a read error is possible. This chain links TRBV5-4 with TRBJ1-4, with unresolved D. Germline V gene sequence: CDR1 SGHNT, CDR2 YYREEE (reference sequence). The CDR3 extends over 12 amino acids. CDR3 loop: CASSYAKEKLFF. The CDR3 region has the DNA TGTGCCAGCAGTTACGCTAAAGAAAAACTGTTTTTT. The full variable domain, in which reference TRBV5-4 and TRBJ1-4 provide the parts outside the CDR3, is ETGVTQSPTHLIKTRGQQVTLRCSSQSGHNTVSWYQQALGQGPQFIFQYYREEENGRGNFPPRFSGLQFPNYSSELNVNALELDDSALYLCASSYAKEKLFFGSGTQLSVL.

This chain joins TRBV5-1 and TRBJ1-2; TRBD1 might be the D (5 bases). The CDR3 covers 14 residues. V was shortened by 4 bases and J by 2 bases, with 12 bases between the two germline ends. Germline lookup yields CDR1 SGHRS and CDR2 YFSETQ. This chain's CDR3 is CASSRREGNYGYTF. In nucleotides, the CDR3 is TGCGCCAGCAGCCGTCGGGAGGGGAACTATGGCTACACCTTC.

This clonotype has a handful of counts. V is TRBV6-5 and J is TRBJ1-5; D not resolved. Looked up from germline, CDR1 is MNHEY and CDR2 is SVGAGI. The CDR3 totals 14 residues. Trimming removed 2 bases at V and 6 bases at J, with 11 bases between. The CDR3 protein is CASSYGGSGQPQHF. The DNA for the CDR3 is TGTGCCAGCAGTTACGGAGGCTCAGGTCAGCCCCAGCATTTT.

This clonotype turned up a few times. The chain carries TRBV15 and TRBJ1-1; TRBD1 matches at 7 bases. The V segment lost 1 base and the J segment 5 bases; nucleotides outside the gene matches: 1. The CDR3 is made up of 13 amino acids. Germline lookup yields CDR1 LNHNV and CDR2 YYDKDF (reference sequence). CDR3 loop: CATSRVQGTEAFF. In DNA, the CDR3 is TGTGCCACCAGCAGAGTACAGGGGACTGAAGCTTTCTTT. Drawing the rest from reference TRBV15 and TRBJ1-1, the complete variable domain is DAMVIQNPRYQVTQFGKPVTLSCSQTLNHNVMYWYQQKSSQAPKLLFHYYDKDFNNEADTPDNFQSRRPNTSFCFLDIRSPGLGDTAMYLCATSRVQGTEAFFGQGTRLTVV.

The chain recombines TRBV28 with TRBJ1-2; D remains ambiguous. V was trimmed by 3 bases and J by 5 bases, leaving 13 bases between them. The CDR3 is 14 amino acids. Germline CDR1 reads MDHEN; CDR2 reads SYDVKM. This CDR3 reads CASSFNRSGYGYTF. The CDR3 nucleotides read TGTGCCAGCAGTTTCAATAGGAGCGGGTATGGCTACACCTTC.

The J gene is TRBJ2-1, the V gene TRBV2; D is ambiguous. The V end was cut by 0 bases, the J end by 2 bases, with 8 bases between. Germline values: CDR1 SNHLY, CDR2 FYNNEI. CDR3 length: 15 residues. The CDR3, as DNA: TGTGCCAGCAGTGAAGCGGAGCTTACCTACAATGAGCAGTTCTTC. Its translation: CASSEAELTYNEQFF.